The sequence of this T cell receptor beta chain was determined in a study of blood T cell repertoires in COVID-19. Overall study context: The United States, Italy and Spain supplied acute and convalescent COVID-19 samples. In each case, the material was cDNA or gDNA derived from T cells, B-cell-depleted T cells, or PBMCs.

From germline, CDR1 is KGHDR and CDR2 SFDVKD. Trimming at V came to 5 bases and at J to 3 bases, leaving 6 bases not matched to a gene. The CDR3 is made up of 17 amino acids. Per the original methods: Nucleated cell number was recorded as an estimate derived from reference gene primer amplification. Sequenced by immunoSEQ multiplex PCR; TCRdb stores in-frame clones only, minus some. V, J and clone size are those of that table, while D and trimming were read from the DNA. Of 350,000 or so clones in the sample, 80% to 90% were seen once. The TCR sequence derives from a woman in her thirties with COVID-19, enrolled during active disease. The source material was peripheral blood. V usage is TRBV24-1 and J usage is TRBJ2-3; TRBD2 matches at 14 bases. The DNA for the CDR3 is TGTGCCACCAGTGCGACTAGCGGGAGGGCCGGAACAGATACGCAGTATTTT. Amino acids: CATSATSGRAGTDTQYF.